One and the same sample provided the 27 T cell receptor beta chains below, sequenced in a study of blood T cell repertoires in COVID-19. The table came from immunoSEQ multiplex PCR; TCRdb's copy has only in-frame clones and leaves some out. The sample has roughly 350,000 clones, approximately 87% seen once; the top ten hold 3.5% to 4%. The source material was peripheral blood. The source of these receptors is a woman between 45 and 60 years old with active or convalescent COVID-19.

This clone was recorded once. The genes are TRBV4-3 and TRBJ1-4; D may be TRBD1 (6 bases). The CDR3 covers 15 residues. The V end lost 1 base, the J end lost 4 bases, and 10 bases lay between the germline ends. Germline CDR1 is LGHNA and CDR2 is YSLEER. For the CDR3, the DNA is TGCGCCAGCAGCCAAGGGAGGACAGATAATGAAAAACTGTTTTTT. Translated, it gives CASSQGRTDNEKLFF.

The V and J genes are TRBV9 and TRBJ1-2, with 8 bases aligning to TRBD1. The CDR3 is 15 amino acids. Germline V lookup: CDR1 SGDLS, CDR2 YYNGEE. V lost 0 bases to trimming and J lost 7 bases; unmatched junction nucleotides: 8. Written as DNA, the CDR3 is TGTGCCAGCAGCGTAGCGGCCGGGACAGGAGGTGGCTACACCTTC. Protein sequence: CASSVAAGTGGGYTF.

To note about this clone: Other nucleotide sequences in the sample specify the same CDR3. The chain uses TRBV7-2 and TRBJ1-1; D perhaps matches TRBD1 (6 bases). The CDR3 runs 15 residues. V lost 0 bases to trimming and J lost 3 bases, with 11 bases between them. Germline CDR1 and CDR2: SGHTA and FQGNSA. The CDR3 protein is CASSLAGRGDTEAFF. The CDR3 DNA follows: TGTGCCAGCAGCTTAGCGGGGAGGGGGGACACTGAAGCTTTCTTT.

The J gene is TRBJ2-1, the V gene TRBV27, with 9 positions matching TRBD1. The germline CDR1 and CDR2 sequences are MNHEY and SMNVEV (reference sequence). Losses at the gene ends were 3 bases for V and 6 bases for J; bases not matched to a gene: 3. The CDR3 totals 14 residues. The CDR3, as DNA: TGTGCCAGCAGTTTCCGGACAGGGGCCAATGAGCAGTTCTTC. This translates into CASSFRTGANEQFF.

For the CDR3, the DNA is TGTGCCAGCAGCCCAGGGGTCGGGGGCAATCAGCCCCAGCATTTT. It specifies CASSPGVGGNQPQHF. The V gene is TRBV3-1 (or the pseudogene TRBV3-2), the J gene TRBJ1-5; D possibly corresponds to TRBD1 (6 bases). The CDR3 covers 15 residues. CDR1 and CDR2 from the germline V gene are LGHDT and YNNKEL (reference sequence). V was shortened by 4 bases and J by 2 bases, with 12 bases between the two germline ends.

This chain connects TRBV4-1 to TRBJ1-2; 8 nucleotides align to TRBD1. The ends lost 1 base at V and 3 bases at J; junction bases unmatched: 7. Germline-derived CDR1 and CDR2 are MGHRA and YSYEKL. There are 16 residues in the CDR3. CDR3 residues: CASSQAQDRVYYGYTF. The CDR3 nucleotides read TGCGCCAGCAGCCAAGCGCAGGACAGGGTTTACTATGGCTACACCTTC.

The chain uses TRBV2 and TRBJ2-1; 7 nucleotides match TRBD1. CDR1 SNHLY and CDR2 FYNNEI come from the germline V gene. V lost 11 bases, J lost 6 bases, and 10 bases stayed unmatched. This CDR3 spans 13 amino acids. The CDR3 nucleotides read TGTGCCGGAGGTTTGGGACAGACCAATGAGCAGTTCTTC. Protein product: CAGGLGQTNEQFF.

This chain connects TRBV11-2 to TRBJ2-7; 11 positions agree with TRBD1. CDR3 size: 15 residues. The germline V gene encodes CDR1 SGHAT and CDR2 FQNNGV. The J segment lost 5 bases and the V segment lost 1 base, leaving 4 bases of the junction unmatched. The CDR3 protein is CASSLVWTGGDEQYF. DNA of the CDR3: TGTGCCAGCAGCTTAGTCTGGACAGGGGGCGACGAGCAGTACTTC.

This clone occurred once. The genes are TRBV5-6 and TRBJ1-1; D gene ambiguous. The CDR3 loop spans 14 amino acids. V shed 0 bases and J shed 6 bases, with 12 bases lying between them. Germline V CDR1 and CDR2: SGHDT, YYEEEE. In DNA form, the CDR3 reads TGTGCCAGCAGCTTGGGTTTTCTACCCCCTGAAGCTTTCTTT. Amino acid sequence: CASSLGFLPPEAFF.

V gene TRBV7-2 combines with J gene TRBJ2-2; 11 positions agree with TRBD1. The CDR3 spans 15 residues. CDR1 is SGHTA, CDR2 FQGNSA, per germline. J was trimmed by 5 bases and V by 6 bases; bases with no gene match: 5. DNA of the CDR3: TGTGCCAGCAGACGGGACAGGGGGTTTACCGGGGAGCTGTTTTTT. Its translation: CASRRDRGFTGELFF.

This clone was seen just once. The rearrangement uses TRBV28 and TRBJ2-2; 8 positions agree with TRBD2. Unmatched junction bases numbered 15, after V lost 2 bases and J lost 7 bases. This CDR3 spans 18 amino acids. Germline assignment: CDR1 MDHEN and CDR2 SYDVKM. The CDR3 loop reads CASSLKGSGTNSGGELFF. The CDR3 DNA reads as TGTGCCAGCAGTTTAAAGGGTAGCGGGACTAACTCCGGCGGGGAGCTGTTTTTT.

This chain joins TRBV4-3 and TRBJ2-1; the D gene is possibly TRBD2 (6 bases). Trimming left V 0 bases short and J 10 bases short, with 16 bases between. This CDR3 has 15 residues. The V gene's germline CDR1 is LGHNA and CDR2 YSLEER. In DNA, the CDR3 is TGCGCCAGCAGCCAAGATAGTAGCGGAGGAGGGGAGCAGTTCTTC. Translated: CASSQDSSGGGEQFF.

CDR3 residues: CASTSGTAINYEQYF. The CDR3 nucleotides are TGTGCCAGCACCTCTGGGACAGCCATAAACTACGAGCAGTACTTC. J is TRBJ2-7 and V is TRBV6-5, with 7 bases fitting TRBD1. CDR3 length: 15 residues. The J segment lost 3 bases and the V segment lost 7 bases, leaving 12 bases of the junction unmatched. CDR1 MNHEY and CDR2 SVGAGI come from the germline V gene.

V usage is TRBV19 and J usage is TRBJ1-1; 8 bases are shared with TRBD1. There are 16 residues in the CDR3. The V and J ends lost 10 bases and 1 base, in that order; junction bases with no gene match: 14. Germline values: CDR1 LNHDA, CDR2 SQIVND (reference sequence). CDR3 region: CAIPGNPGTGNTEAFF. The CDR3 region has the DNA TGTGCCATCCCCGGGAATCCCGGGACAGGGAACACTGAAGCTTTCTTT.

The chain combines TRBV15 with TRBJ1-1; D is possibly TRBD1 (5 bases). The CDR3 covers 16 residues. The germline V gene has CDR1 LNHNV and CDR2 YYDKDF (reference sequence). V lost 2 bases to trimming and J lost 2 bases, with 15 bases between them. For the CDR3, the DNA is TGTGCCACCAGCAGACCCCTACGGACACCCAACACTGAAGCTTTCTTT. Translating it yields CATSRPLRTPNTEAFF.

This clone is a singleton in its sample. The chain is built from TRBV10-3 and TRBJ1-1, with D maybe TRBD1 (6 bases). This CDR3 spans 13 amino acids. Trimming took off 4 bases at V and 4 bases at J, with 10 bases between the two ends. CDR1 ENHRY and CDR2 SYGVKD come from the germline V gene. Here the CDR3 DNA reads TGTGCCATCAGTGGGAAAGGGGGCACTGAAGCTTTCTTT. Protein: CAISGKGGTEAFF.

The rearrangement links TRBV24-1 to TRBJ2-3; 9 nucleotides agree with TRBD1. The CDR3 has 16 residues. Trimming took 3 bases from V and 1 from J; bases not matched to a gene: 4. Germline CDR1 reads KGHDR; CDR2 reads SFDVKD. The CDR3 bases are TGTGCCACCAGTGATCCCCACAGGGGGCGCACAGATACGCAGTATTTT. It encodes CATSDPHRGRTDTQYF.

The CDR3 sequence: CASSPPEGQTDTQYF. The CDR3 nucleotides are TGTGCCAGCTCACCACCGGAGGGCCAGACAGATACGCAGTATTTT. V is TRBV18 and J is TRBJ2-3, with a possible D match to TRBD2 (6 bases). The CDR3 runs 15 residues. V shed 0 bases and J shed 3 bases, with 10 bases lying between them. The V gene's germline CDR1 is KGHSH and CDR2 LQKENI.

This clone was recorded a few times. This chain uses TRBV19 with TRBJ2-1; weak D call: TRBD2 (5 bases). Trimming removed 4 bases from V and 10 bases from J, with 8 bases in between. The CDR3 length is 11 residues. Germline lookup yields CDR1 LNHDA and CDR2 SQIVND (reference sequence). CDR3 protein: CASSTQREQFF. The CDR3 nucleotides are TGTGCCAGTAGTACTCAGCGGGAGCAGTTCTTC. The variable domain in full, with the rest retrieved from reference TRBV19 and TRBJ2-1, is DGGITQSPKYLFRKEGQNVTLSCEQNLNHDAMYWYRQDPGQGLRLIYYSQIVNDFQKGDIAEGYSVSREKKESFPLTVTSAQKNPTAFYLCASSTQREQFFGPGTRLTVL.

Only a few counts were recorded for this clone. This CDR3 is also generated by other DNA sequences in the sample. J is TRBJ1-2 and V is TRBV19; D might be TRBD1 (5 bases). CDR1 LNHDA and CDR2 SQIVND come from the germline V gene (reference sequence). V was cut by 5 bases and J by 7 bases, with 14 bases left in between. The CDR3 is made up of 13 amino acids. The CDR3 loop reads CASSPLQGRGYTF. The CDR3 DNA follows: TGTGCCAGTAGTCCCCTTCAGGGCCGTGGCTACACCTTC.

This chain connects TRBV18 to TRBJ1-3, with 7 nucleotides matching TRBD1. J was trimmed by 0 bases and V by 6 bases; bases with no gene match: 8. This CDR3 comprises 16 residues. CDR1 KGHSH and CDR2 LQKENI come from the germline V gene. In nucleotides, the CDR3 is TGTGCCAGCTCCCAGGGGACAGCCTACTCTGGAAACACCATATATTTT. It specifies CASSQGTAYSGNTIYF.

The V call is TRBV6-5, the J call TRBJ1-5, with D unclear. V dropped 4 bases and J dropped 5 bases, with 9 bases sitting between them. The CDR3 has 13 amino acids. Per germline, CDR1 MNHEY and CDR2 SVGAGI. CDR3 region: CASSFYRDQPQHF. The CDR3 DNA sequence: TGTGCCAGCAGTTTCTACAGAGATCAGCCCCAGCATTTT.

The rearrangement joins TRBV21-1 to TRBJ2-3; the table's D call of TRBD2 was not tested on the DNA. TRBV21-1 corresponds to a pseudogene. This CDR3 has 15 amino acids. CDR3 sequence reads: CASSILAGGSDTQYF. Here the CDR3 DNA reads TGTGCCAGCAGCATACTAGCGGGAGGGTCAGATACGCAGTATTTT.

V usage is TRBV11-3 and J usage is TRBJ1-1; D gene unclear. Deletions cut 0 bases from V and 8 bases from J, with 10 bases between. The CDR3 is 13 amino acids. Germline CDR1 SGHNT, CDR2 YENEEA. CDR3 in amino acids: CASSLELGTEAFF. DNA for the CDR3: TGTGCCAGCAGCTTAGAGCTAGGAACAGAAGCTTTCTTT.

This clone was counted a few times. This chain connects TRBV29-1 to TRBJ2-7; 8 bases match TRBD2. Germline V lookup: CDR1 SQVTM, CDR2 ANQGSEA. CDR3 length: 11 residues. Trimming at V came to 7 bases and at J to 5 bases, leaving 4 bases not matched to a gene. The CDR3: CSGTSSDEQYF. CDR3 nucleotide sequence: TGCAGCGGGACTAGCAGCGACGAGCAGTACTTC.

The chain employs TRBV27 and TRBJ2-7; 7 bases map to TRBD2. The CDR3 is 15 residues long. The V gene's germline CDR1 is MNHEY and CDR2 SMNVEV (reference sequence). The trim removed 4 bases at V and 6 bases at J, leaving 12 bases unmatched. In DNA, the CDR3 is TGTGCCAGCAGTTCCTACCAGCGGGGATGGTTCGAGCAGTACTTC. This encodes CASSSYQRGWFEQYF.

This clone was observed a handful of times. Other DNA sequences within the sample encode an identical CDR3. J is TRBJ1-5 and V is TRBV27; a weak D match, TRBD1 (6 bases). The CDR3 is 15 residues long. From germline, CDR1 is MNHEY and CDR2 SMNVEV (reference sequence). V was trimmed by 2 bases and J by 1 base, leaving 9 bases between them. CDR3 DNA sequence: TGTGCCAGCAGTTTAGGGCAGGGGAGCAATCAGCCCCAGCATTTT. This codes for CASSLGQGSNQPQHF.